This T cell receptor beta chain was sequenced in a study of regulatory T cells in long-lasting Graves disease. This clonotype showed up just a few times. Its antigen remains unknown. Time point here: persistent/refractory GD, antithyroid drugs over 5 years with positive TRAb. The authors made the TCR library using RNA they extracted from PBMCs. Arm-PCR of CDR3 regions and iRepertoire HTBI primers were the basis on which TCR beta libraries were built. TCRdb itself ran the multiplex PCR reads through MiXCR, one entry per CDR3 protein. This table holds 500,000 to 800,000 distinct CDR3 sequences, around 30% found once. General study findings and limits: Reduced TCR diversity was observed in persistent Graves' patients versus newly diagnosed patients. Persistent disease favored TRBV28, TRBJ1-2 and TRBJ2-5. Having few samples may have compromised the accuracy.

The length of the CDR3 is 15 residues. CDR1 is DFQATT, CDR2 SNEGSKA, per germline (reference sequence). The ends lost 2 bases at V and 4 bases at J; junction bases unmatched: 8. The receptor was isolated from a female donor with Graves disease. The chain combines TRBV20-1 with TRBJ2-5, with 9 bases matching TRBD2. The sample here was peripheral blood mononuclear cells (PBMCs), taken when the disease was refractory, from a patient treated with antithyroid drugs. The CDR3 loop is CSARWASGMGETQYF. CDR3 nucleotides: TGCAGTGCTAGATGGGCTAGCGGGATGGGAGAGACCCAGTACTTC.